This TCR beta chain is drawn from a study of blood T cell repertoires in COVID-19 (dated by TCRdb to about 2020). Background on the whole study: Collaborator samples came from the United States, Italy and Spain and covered acute and convalescent phases of COVID-19. The prospective study material was composed of cDNA or gDNA derived from T cells, B-cell-depleted T cells, or PBMCs. The dataset comprised deeply sampled blood TCRbeta repertoires from subjects exposed to, actively infected with, or recovered from COVID-19. A freely available public database, intended as a resource for researchers studying the immune response to SARS-CoV-2, is where the repertoires were released. Samples came from the ongoing ImmuneRACE study (first 160 participants) plus 1,254 subjects from 6 global collaborators. A de-identified subject ID, COVID-19 status, age in years and sex were almost always included in the sample metadata. Where available, HLA class I and class II types were obtained from metadata supplied by the sample provider rather than from assay-based typing. Points the paper makes about the study in general: The amount of clinical and demographic metadata varied by source and participant and was provided uncurated.

The CDR3, from cysteine to phenylalanine, totals 15 residues. The DNA shown is the 45-base CDR3, in frame from base 1. Looking up the germline V gene (reference sequence) yields CDR1 SGHNT and CDR2 YYREEE. V ends up 0 bases short and J 5 bases short, with an unmatched junction base count of 3. Comments on this clone: This receptor's antigen is unknown. The input lacks base qualities; no much larger clone sits a single base away.

TCRbeta CDR3 regions were amplified from genomic DNA by means of the immunoSEQ Assay, a bias-controlled multiplex PCR. In the authors' own workflow: The number of nucleated cells in each sample was estimated by amplification of reference gene primers within the assay. Sequence reads were collapsed and filtered to measure the absolute abundance of every unique TCRbeta CDR3 rearrangement. For each sample, productive Simpson clonality was calculated as the square root of Simpson's diversity index across productive rearrangements. Held by TCRdb, this immuneACCESS table contains in-frame sequences only and omits some clones. Under half of the omission traces to an unresolved V gene where checked; the cause of the rest is unknown. V and J calls and clone size are copied from that table; D and trimming were computed from the DNA. Across this sample there are about 170,000 clones, with 80% to 85% seen only once. About 14% of the sample is held by the ten biggest clonotypes.

Each collaborating institution followed its own protocols to collect whole blood in K2EDTA tubes. For TCRbeta analysis, collaborator samples were shipped as frozen whole blood, as isolated PBMCs, or as DNA extracted from either sample type. The source material was peripheral blood. The source is a man in his late teens or twenties with active or convalescent COVID-19. The chain is made from TRBV5-4 and TRBJ2-2; TRBD1 matches 8 bases in the middle. In nucleotides, the sequence is TGTGCCAGCAGCTTGGACAGGGGGTTAACCGGGGAGCTGTTTTTT. The translation is CASSLDRGLTGELFF.